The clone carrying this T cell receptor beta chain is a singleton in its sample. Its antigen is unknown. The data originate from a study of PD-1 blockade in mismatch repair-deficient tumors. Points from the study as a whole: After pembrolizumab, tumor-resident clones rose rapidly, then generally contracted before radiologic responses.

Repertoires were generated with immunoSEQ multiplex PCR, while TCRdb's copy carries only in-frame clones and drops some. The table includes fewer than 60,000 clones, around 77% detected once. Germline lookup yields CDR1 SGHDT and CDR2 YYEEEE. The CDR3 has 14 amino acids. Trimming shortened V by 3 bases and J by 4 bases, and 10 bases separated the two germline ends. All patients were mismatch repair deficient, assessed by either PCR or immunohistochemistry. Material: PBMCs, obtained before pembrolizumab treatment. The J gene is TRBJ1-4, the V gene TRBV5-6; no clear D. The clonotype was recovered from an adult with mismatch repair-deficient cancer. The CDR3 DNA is TGTGCCAGCAGCTCACCGAGGTATAATGAAAAACTGTTTTTT. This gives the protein CASSSPRYNEKLFF.